Shown below are 29 T cell receptor beta chains from a single sample sequenced in a study of T cell repertoires in cytomegalovirus infection. For these receptors, no antigen is known. MiXCR was run by TCRdb on the reads, yielding one entry per CDR3 protein. The repertoire has roughly 500,000 distinct CDR3 sequences, roughly 34% of them found once; the top ten carry roughly a sixth. This specimen consisted of cultured PBMCs, obtained from culture after CMV antigen stimulation. These receptor sequences come from a human donor in good health (CMV status not recorded). Some clones in this sample may be carry-over from other donors' samples.

This clonotype was seen a few times. The V and J genes are TRBV28 and TRBJ2-5, with 13 bases identical to TRBD2. The CDR3 totals 17 residues. V lost 1 base to trimming and J lost 5 bases; unmatched junction nucleotides: 7. Germline V gene sequence: CDR1 MDHEN, CDR2 SYDVKM. This CDR3 is CASSLSRLAGGRETQYF. CDR3 nucleotide sequence: TGTGCCAGCAGTTTATCCCGACTAGCGGGAGGAAGGGAGACCCAGTACTTC.

CDR3 sequence (DNA): TGTGCTAGTGGTCGCCCGGCGGGGATCTCTTACAATGAGCAGTTCTTC. Translating gives CASGRPAGISYNEQFF. This chain links TRBV12-5 with TRBJ2-1, with TRBD2 as a possible D gene (6 bases). Trimming left V 5 bases short and J 4 bases short, with 18 bases between. The CDR3 runs to 16 residues. The germline CDR1 and CDR2 sequences are LGHNT and FRNRAP.

This chain links TRBV6-6 with TRBJ2-1; D might be TRBD1 (6 bases). Germline-derived CDR1 and CDR2 are MNHNY and SVGAGI (reference sequence). Trimming removed 2 bases from V and 3 bases from J, with 14 bases in between. The CDR3 is made up of 16 amino acids. CDR3 nucleotide sequence: TGTGCCAGCAGTTACCTTGACAGGCCCTACTACAATGAGCAGTTCTTC. This encodes CASSYLDRPYYNEQFF.

The V call is TRBV12-3 or TRBV12-4, the J call TRBJ1-5, with D unresolved. With 7 bases removed from V and 2 bases from J, the gap between germline ends came to 12 bases. The length of the CDR3 is 14 residues. The CDR3 sequence: CASTRSGGNQPQHF. The CDR3 nucleotides are TGTGCCAGCACCCGGTCGGGAGGCAATCAGCCCCAGCATTTT.

This chain uses TRBV5-1 with TRBJ2-1, with D maybe TRBD1 (6 bases). The V gene's germline CDR1 is SGHRS and CDR2 YFSETQ. V gave up 4 bases and J gave up 5 bases, with 13 bases separating them. CDR3 length equals 14 residues. The CDR3 reads CASSPTQGNNEQFF. CDR3 bases: TGCGCCAGCAGCCCCACCCAGGGGAACAATGAGCAGTTCTTC.

The chain links TRBV6-5 to TRBJ2-3; D not resolved. V was cut by 0 bases and J by 4 bases, with 11 bases left in between. The CDR3 is made up of 15 amino acids. CDR1 is MNHEY, CDR2 SVGAGI, per germline. CDR3 in DNA: TGTGCCAGCAGTTACTCGGGGTCGCGGCCAGATACGCAGTATTTT. Translated, it gives CASSYSGSRPDTQYF.

This clonotype has only a few counts. The V and J genes are TRBV7-2 and TRBJ1-2; D ambiguous. Germline assignment: CDR1 SGHTA and CDR2 FQGNSA. Trimming pared 5 bases from V and 4 bases from J, leaving 11 bases between. CDR3 length: 13 amino acids. The DNA of the CDR3 is TGTGCCAGCAGCCGTCAGCCCCTCTATGGCTACACCTTC. This encodes CASSRQPLYGYTF.

This clonotype was seen at least ten times. V gene TRBV7-2 combines with J gene TRBJ2-5; D might be TRBD2 (6 bases). The CDR3 loop spans 19 amino acids. Looked up from germline, CDR1 is SGHTA and CDR2 is FQGNSA. Trimming stripped 1 base from V and 5 bases from J, with 26 bases between. CDR3 in amino acids: CASSLVMLARDVGRETQYF. In DNA form, the CDR3 reads TGTGCCAGCAGCTTAGTTATGCTAGCGAGGGACGTCGGTCGGGAGACCCAGTACTTC.

The chain couples TRBV20-1 to TRBJ2-3; D is uncertain. Trimming shortened V by 6 bases and J by 6 bases, and 19 bases separated the two germline ends. Germline loops: CDR1 DFQATT, CDR2 SNEGSKA (reference sequence). The CDR3 consists of 14 residues. The CDR3 DNA is TGCAGTGCCCATATGGTGGTTTTTGGGGATACGCAGTATTTT. Translated: CSAHMVVFGDTQYF.

The rearrangement joins TRBV7-2 to TRBJ1-2; the match to TRBD1 covers 11 bases. The CDR3 is 14 residues long. Germline lookup yields CDR1 SGHTA and CDR2 FQGNSA. Trimming removed 4 bases from V and 8 bases from J; junction bases left unmatched: 6. The CDR3 spells CASSSAWDRGGYTF. The DNA of the CDR3 is TGTGCCAGCAGCTCCGCATGGGACAGGGGGGGCTACACCTTC. Filled out from reference TRBV7-2 and TRBJ1-2, the complete variable domain reads GAGVSQSPSNKVTEKGKDVELRCDPISGHTALYWYRQSLGQGLEFLIYFQGNSAPDKSGLPSDRFSAERTGGSVSTLTIQRTQQEDSAVYLCASSSAWDRGGYTFGSGTRLTVV.

This clonotype was observed a handful of times. The chain employs TRBV7-8 and TRBJ2-1; weak D call: TRBD1 (6 bases). In germline, CDR1 is SGHVS, CDR2 FQNEAQ. The length of the CDR3 is 16 residues. V was cut by 5 bases and J by 9 bases, with 23 bases left in between. The CDR3, as DNA: TGTGCCAGCAGCCTGACCCCCGGGGCAGGGGTTCGTGAGCAGTTCTTC. This translates into CASSLTPGAGVREQFF.

The V call is TRBV6-1, the J call TRBJ2-1, with D perhaps matching TRBD2 (6 bases). The CDR3 is 16 residues long. Trimming stripped 5 bases from V and 2 bases from J, with 16 bases between. CDR1 is MNHNS and CDR2 is SASEGT in the germline V gene. Written as DNA, the CDR3 is TGTGCCAGCAGTTCGACCCGGGACTCAGCCTACAATGAGCAGTTCTTC. Translating gives CASSSTRDSAYNEQFF.

V gene TRBV11-2 combines with J gene TRBJ2-1; no reliable D call. The V end was cut by 5 bases, the J end by 2 bases, with 13 bases between. The CDR3 runs to 15 residues. The germline V gene has CDR1 SGHAT and CDR2 FQNNGV. The CDR3 protein is CASSGPPLTYNEQFF. CDR3 in DNA: TGTGCCAGCAGCGGCCCACCACTTACCTACAATGAGCAGTTCTTC.

This sequence joins TRBV29-1 and TRBJ2-1, with 8 bases matching TRBD2. The CDR3 is 12 amino acids. The germline CDR1 and CDR2 sequences are SQVTM and ANQGSEA. J gave up 8 bases and V 6 bases, and 6 bases lay outside the gene matches. This CDR3 reads CSVTGTSYEQFF. CDR3 sequence (DNA): TGCAGCGTCACGGGGACTAGTTATGAGCAGTTCTTC.

On this clonotype: A single base separates this from a much larger clone, so it may be a read error. CDR3 sequence: CASSLSVWGLVYGYTF. The CDR3 nucleotides are TGTGCCAGCAGTTTATCTGTCTGGGGGCTAGTCTATGGCTACACCTTC. The chain employs TRBV27 and TRBJ1-2; perhaps TRBD1 as D (6 bases). Trimming took off 0 bases at V and 4 bases at J, with 15 bases between the two ends. The CDR3 is 16 residues long. Germline CDR1 and CDR2: MNHEY and SMNVEV (reference sequence).

The chain uses TRBV11-3 and TRBJ2-5; D might be TRBD2 (6 bases). Germline V gene sequence: CDR1 SGHNT, CDR2 YENEEA. The CDR3 is 15 residues long. V was clipped by 5 bases and J by 4 bases, with 17 bases between them. The CDR3 nucleotides are TGTGCCAGCAGCCTGGAGTCCGGGAGCGGAGAGACCCAGTACTTC. Residues: CASSLESGSGETQYF.

The chain has TRBV2 and TRBJ2-7, with D possibly matching TRBD1 (6 bases). CDR3 length: 14 amino acids. V lost 10 bases and J lost 3, with 19 bases in between. Germline V gene sequence: CDR1 SNHLY, CDR2 FYNNEI. CDR3 in amino acids: CATSTGTRLYEQYV. The CDR3 DNA follows: TGTGCCACCTCGACCGGGACAAGGCTCTACGAGCAGTACGTC.

This clonotype occurred a few times. The chain is built from TRBV2 and TRBJ2-7; possibly TRBD1 for D (6 bases). This CDR3 contains 13 residues. V dropped 2 bases and J dropped 6 bases, with 11 bases sitting between them. CDR1 is SNHLY and CDR2 is FYNNEI in the germline V gene. In DNA form, the CDR3 reads TGTGCCAGCAGTGAAAGTAGAGGGGGCGAGCAGTACGTC. Translated: CASSESRGGEQYV.

This clonotype was detected only a few times. The chain combines TRBV6-2 or TRBV6-3 with TRBJ2-7; 8 bases line up with TRBD1. Germline-derived CDR1 and CDR2 are MNHEY and SVGEGT. The CDR3 is 16 amino acids. The V and J ends lost 0 bases and 5 bases, in that order; junction bases with no gene match: 9. CDR3 sequence: CASSYSFQGARNEQYF. The CDR3 region has the DNA TGTGCCAGCAGTTACTCCTTCCAGGGGGCGCGTAACGAGCAGTACTTC.

The rearrangement links TRBV29-1 to TRBJ2-1; D may match TRBD1 or TRBD2 (6 bases each). The CDR3 spans 13 residues. Germline CDR1 SQVTM, CDR2 ANQGSEA. Trimming removed 4 bases at V and 6 bases at J, with 13 bases between. CDR3: CSVAQQGGNEQFF. In DNA form, the CDR3 reads TGCAGCGTTGCGCAACAGGGAGGCAATGAGCAGTTCTTC.

This clonotype was detected only a few times. CDR3 sequence (DNA): TGTGCCAGCAGCCCGGGAGCTGTTGAGACCCAGTACTTC. Translated, it gives CASSPGAVETQYF. The chain couples TRBV7-9 to TRBJ2-5, with a weak D call TRBD2 (6 bases). Germline V gives CDR1 SEHNR, CDR2 FQNEAQ (reference sequence). CDR3 length: 13 amino acids. V was clipped by 5 bases and J by 5 bases, with 12 bases between them. Supplemented by reference TRBV7-9 and TRBJ2-5, the full variable domain reads DTGVSQNPRHKITKRGQNVTFRCDPISEHNRLYWYRQTLGQGPEFLTYFQNEAQLEKSRLLSDRFSAERPKGSFSTLEIQRTEQGDSAMYLCASSPGAVETQYFGPGTRLLVL.

J is TRBJ2-1 and V is TRBV6-2 or TRBV6-3; the D is unclear. V was shortened by 0 bases and J by 7 bases, with 16 bases between the two germline ends. Germline loops: CDR1 MNHEY, CDR2 SVGEGT. The CDR3 is made up of 16 amino acids. The CDR3 protein is CASSYSIHGAVNEQFF. CDR3 nucleotide sequence: TGTGCCAGCAGTTACTCGATCCATGGTGCGGTAAATGAGCAGTTCTTC.

At least ten counts were recorded for this clonotype. This chain's CDR3 is CASSSTSKGSYEQYF. The CDR3 region has the DNA TGTGCCAGCAGCTCCACTAGCAAGGGTTCCTACGAGCAGTACTTC. V and J are TRBV7-2 and TRBJ2-7, with D possibly being TRBD2 (6 bases). The ends were cut back, 4 bases at V and 1 base at J, with 14 bases in the middle. The V gene's germline CDR1 is SGHTA and CDR2 FQGNSA. This CDR3 comprises 15 residues.

This chain connects TRBV10-1 to TRBJ2-3, with D perhaps matching TRBD1 (5 bases). Trimming removed 6 bases at V and 0 bases at J, with 13 bases between. The CDR3 is made up of 15 amino acids. Germline V gives CDR1 WNHNN, CDR2 SYGVQD (reference sequence). CDR3 sequence reads: CASSTGHVSTDTQYF. In DNA form, the CDR3 reads TGCGCCAGCAGCACCGGACACGTTAGCACAGATACGCAGTATTTT.

The table lists this clonotype with many counts. The V call is TRBV7-2, the J call TRBJ1-1; no firm D call. The CDR3 sequence is 15 residues long. CDR1 and CDR2 (germline): SGHTA, FQGNSA. The germline V and J ends were trimmed by 0 bases and 5 bases, with 13 bases remaining between them. The CDR3 protein is CASSLALGGKTEAFF. In DNA, the CDR3 is TGTGCCAGCAGCTTAGCGTTAGGAGGGAAAACTGAAGCTTTCTTT.

V and J are TRBV5-1 and TRBJ2-1; 11 nucleotides align to TRBD2. Germline CDR1 is SGHRS and CDR2 is YFSETQ. The CDR3 contains 14 residues. Trimming at V came to 7 bases and at J to 5 bases, leaving 5 bases not matched to a gene. As DNA, the CDR3 is TGCGCCAGCGGACCGGGACTAGCGGACAATGAGCAGTTCTTC. It specifies CASGPGLADNEQFF.

The chain combines TRBV28 with TRBJ2-3, with TRBD2 identical over 7 bases. Germline loops: CDR1 MDHEN, CDR2 SYDVKM. The V and J ends lost 5 bases and 1 base, in that order; junction bases with no gene match: 6. The CDR3 is 15 residues long. CDR3 DNA: TGTGCCAGCAGTGGACGTGGGAGGGGCACAGATACGCAGTATTTT. It translates to CASSGRGRGTDTQYF.

The chain couples TRBV7-9 to TRBJ2-2; the D gene is possibly TRBD1 (5 bases). Germline V gene data show CDR1 as SEHNR and CDR2 as FQNEAQ (reference sequence). V was shortened by 4 bases and J by 0 bases, with 12 bases between the two germline ends. The CDR3 contains 16 residues. The CDR3 here is CASSSRQSTNTGELFF. CDR3 nucleotide sequence: TGTGCCAGCAGCTCCCGACAGAGCACGAACACCGGGGAGCTGTTTTTT.

The CDR3 here is CASSHGNNEQFF. The CDR3, as DNA: TGTGCCAGCAGCCACGGAAACAATGAGCAGTTCTTC. The rearrangement uses TRBV11-1 and TRBJ2-1; D not resolved. Germline values: CDR1 SGHAT, CDR2 FQDESV (reference sequence). The V end was cut by 5 bases, the J end by 5 bases, with 7 bases between. The CDR3 is 12 amino acids. The full variable domain, completed using reference TRBV11-1 and TRBJ2-1, is EAEVAQSPRYKITEKSQAVAFWCDPISGHATLYWYRQILGQGPELLVQFQDESVVDDSQLPKDRFSAERLKGVDSTLKIQPAELGDSAMYLCASSHGNNEQFFGPGTRLTVL.